This T cell receptor beta chain stems from a study of spatial heterogeneity in lung cancer. The sample holds a few counts of this clonotype. TCRdb used MiXCR to reprocess the 5' RACE reads, holding one entry per CDR3 protein. This table holds around 120,000 distinct CDR3 sequences, 12% found once. Noted time point: blood at routine non-recurrence follow-up after resection. Whole RNA from tumor, nontumor lung or frozen PBMC was sequenced unsorted. Trimming took 3 bases from V and 2 from J, leaving 16 bases between them. The length of the CDR3 is 17 residues. Germline V CDR1 and CDR2: ENHRY, SYGVKD. V and J are TRBV10-3 and TRBJ2-2; tentatively, D is TRBD2 (6 bases). This TCR was sampled from a male donor with early-stage non-small cell lung cancer. Sample: PBMCs, taken at follow-up. The CDR3 DNA sequence: TGTGCCATCAGTGACCGGGGAGGCCGGACAAACACCGGGGAGCTGTTTTTT. Its protein is CAISDRGGRTNTGELFF.